These T cell receptor beta chains were read from a single sample in a study of cytomegalovirus exposure and HLA in healthy donors. Here immunoSEQ multiplex PCR was the method, and the copy in TCRdb shows in-frame clones only, minus some. The sample lists about 73,000 clones, 75% occurring once. Sequencing input: PBMCs. The receptors here all came from an older man in good health and CMV-seronegative. CDR3s include the opening cysteine and the closing phenylalanine or tryptophan. A D gene is named only where the DNA matches it firmly. The listing skips clone size in some rows; elsewhere it reads once, few, many or a size class.

CDR3: CASSGGQSSGNTIYF
DNA: TGTGCCAGCTCAGGGGGACAGAGCTCTGGAAACACCATATATTTT
size: NA
D: TRBD1
V: TRBV18
J: TRBJ1-3

CDR3: CAWSLTGGNQPQHF
DNA: TGTGCCTGGAGCCTGACAGGGGGCAATCAGCCCCAGCATTTT
size: NA
D: TRBD1
V: TRBV30
J: TRBJ1-5

CDR3: CASSEFRGLSEKLFF
DNA: TGTGCCAGCAGTGAGTTCAGGGGCCTCTCAGAAAAACTGTTTTTT
size: NA
D: NA
V: TRBV25-1
J: TRBJ1-4

CDR3: CASSGQPRNRLGGGASGYTF
DNA: TGTGCCAGCAGCGGTCAGCCGCGTAACCGACTCGGAGGGGGGGCTAGTGGCTACACCTTC
size: NA
D: NA
V: TRBV9
J: TRBJ1-2

CDR3: CASSVTDNEQFF
DNA: TGTGCCAGCAGCGTGACAGACAATGAACAGTTCTTC
size: NA
D: NA
V: TRBV9
J: TRBJ2-1

CDR3: CASCFIAGGFTDTQYF
DNA: TGTGCCAGCTGTTTCATAGCGGGGGGGTTCACAGATACGCAGTATTTT
size: NA
D: TRBD2
V: TRBV6-4
J: TRBJ2-3

CDR3: CASSVGWTNEQFF
DNA: TGTGCCAGCAGCGTAGGGTGGACTAATGAGCAGTTCTTC
size: NA
D: NA
V: TRBV9
J: TRBJ2-1

CDR3: CASSEPQGANTGELFF
DNA: TGTGCCAGCTCAGAACCCCAGGGGGCGAACACCGGGGAGCTGTTTTTT
size: NA
D: TRBD1
V: TRBV18
J: TRBJ2-2

CDR3: CASVLWAGDNSPLHF
DNA: TGTGCCAGCGTACTCTGGGCAGGGGATAATTCACCCCTCCACTTT
size: NA
D: NA
V: TRBV7-9
J: TRBJ1-6

CDR3: CATSDGTGSVNEQFF
DNA: TGTGCCACCAGCGACGGGACAGGGTCGGTCAATGAGCAGTTCTTC
size: NA
D: TRBD1
V: TRBV15
J: TRBJ2-1

CDR3: CASSPWTGRYEQYF
DNA: TGTGCCAGCAGCCCCTGGACAGGCAGATACGAGCAGTACTTC
size: NA
D: TRBD1
V: TRBV13
J: TRBJ2-7

CDR3: CASSFFIGQVNTEAFF
DNA: TGTGCCAGCAGCTTCTTTATAGGACAGGTCAACACTGAAGCTTTCTTT
size: NA
D: TRBD1
V: TRBV11-2
J: TRBJ1-1

CDR3: CASSLTGVPPDTQYF
DNA: TGCGCCAGCAGCCTTACAGGGGTGCCCCCAGATACGCAGTATTTT
size: NA
D: TRBD1
V: TRBV4-1
J: TRBJ2-3

CDR3: CASSSMGPHQPQHF
DNA: TGTGCCAGCAGTTCCATGGGGCCACATCAGCCCCAGCATTTT
size: NA
D: NA
V: TRBV27
J: TRBJ1-5

CDR3: CASSPPGQSNEKLFF
DNA: TGCGCCAGCAGCCCACCGGGACAGAGTAATGAAAAACTGTTTTTT
size: NA
D: TRBD1
V: TRBV5-1
J: TRBJ1-4

CDR3: CASSLMVGGINTF
DNA: TGTGCCAGCAGTTTAATGGTGGGCGGGATCAACACCTTC
size: NA
D: NA
V: TRBV28
J: TRBJ1-2

CDR3: CASSRGGGRGTEAFF
DNA: TGCGCCAGCAGTCGTGGCGGGGGCAGGGGAACTGAAGCTTTCTTT
size: once
D: NA
V: TRBV4-3
J: TRBJ1-1

CDR3: CASSRPGQGYEQYF
DNA: TGTGCCAGCTCACGACCGGGACAGGGATACGAGCAGTACTTC
size: NA
D: TRBD1
V: TRBV18
J: TRBJ2-7

CDR3: CASPDDRAYGYTF
DNA: TGCGCCAGCCCTGATGACAGGGCGTATGGCTACACCTTC
size: NA
D: TRBD1
V: TRBV10-1
J: TRBJ1-2

CDR3: CASSKIGQGNSYEQYF
DNA: TGTGCCAGTAGTAAAATAGGACAGGGAAATTCCTACGAGCAGTACTTC
size: few
D: TRBD1
V: TRBV19
J: TRBJ2-7

CDR3: CASRKPPGQGNTEAFF
DNA: TGTGCCAGCCGAAAACCACCGGGACAGGGGAACACTGAAGCTTTCTTT
size: NA
D: TRBD1
V: TRBV28
J: TRBJ1-1

CDR3: CASSSWTSGTSETQYF
DNA: TGTGCCAGCAGCTCTTGGACTAGCGGGACGTCGGAGACCCAGTACTTC
size: once
D: TRBD2
V: TRBV9
J: TRBJ2-5

CDR3: CASTLQGLPTEAFF
DNA: TGTGCCAGCACCCTGCAGGGGCTGCCCACTGAAGCTTTCTTT
size: few
D: NA
V: TRBV7-2
J: TRBJ1-1

CDR3: CASSLAVLAGNEQFF
DNA: TGCGCCAGCAGCTTGGCCGTGCTAGCGGGGAATGAGCAGTTCTTC
size: once
D: TRBD2
V: TRBV5-1
J: TRBJ2-1

CDR3: CASSRVAGIAKNIQYF
DNA: TGCGCCAGCAGTCGTGTAGCGGGAATAGCCAAAAACATTCAGTACTTC
size: NA
D: TRBD2
V: TRBV10-2
J: TRBJ2-4

CDR3: CASSLDGQANTGELFF
DNA: TGTGCCAGCAGCTTAGATGGACAGGCGAACACCGGGGAGCTGTTTTTT
size: NA
D: TRBD1
V: TRBV13
J: TRBJ2-2

CDR3: CAWSVLNFRPGNTIYF
DNA: TGTGCCTGGAGTGTACTAAACTTTCGACCTGGAAACACCATATATTTT
size: NA
D: NA
V: TRBV30
J: TRBJ1-3

CDR3: CAISDNNQPQHF
DNA: TGTGCCATCAGCGACAACAATCAGCCCCAGCATTTT
size: NA
D: NA
V: TRBV10-3
J: TRBJ1-5

CDR3: CASSIGRPTDGYTF
DNA: TGCGCCAGCAGTATAGGCAGGCCAACCGATGGCTACACCTTC
size: NA
D: NA
V: TRBV5-1
J: TRBJ1-2